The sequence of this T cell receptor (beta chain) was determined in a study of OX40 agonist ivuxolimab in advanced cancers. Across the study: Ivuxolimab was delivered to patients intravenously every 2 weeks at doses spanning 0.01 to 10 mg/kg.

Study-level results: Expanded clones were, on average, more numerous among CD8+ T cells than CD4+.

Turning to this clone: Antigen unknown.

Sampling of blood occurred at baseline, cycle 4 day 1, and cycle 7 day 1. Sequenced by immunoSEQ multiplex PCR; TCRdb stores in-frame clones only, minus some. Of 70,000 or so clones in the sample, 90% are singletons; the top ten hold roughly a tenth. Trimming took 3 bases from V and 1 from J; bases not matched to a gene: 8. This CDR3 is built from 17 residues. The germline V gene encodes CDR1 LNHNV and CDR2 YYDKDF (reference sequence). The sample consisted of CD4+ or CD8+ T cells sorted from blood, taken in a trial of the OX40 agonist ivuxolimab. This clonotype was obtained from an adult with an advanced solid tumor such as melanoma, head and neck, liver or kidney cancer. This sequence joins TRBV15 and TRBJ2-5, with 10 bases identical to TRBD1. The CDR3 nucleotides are TGTGCCACCAGCAGGGCCACCGGGACAGGGGTCCAAGAGACCCAGTACTTC. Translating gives CATSRATGTGVQETQYF.